The clone carrying this TCR beta chain was observed a single time. Every subset's genomic DNA went evenly onto several immunoSEQ plates. The method was immunoSEQ multiplex PCR; TCRdb's version includes in-frame clones alone and lacks a portion of them. The sample lists about 470,000 clones, roughly 80% occurring once. The source of the sample is a study of shared clonotypes between healthy human individuals. Trimming cost V 0 bases and J 0 bases, with 12 bases left between them. From germline, CDR1 is MNHEY and CDR2 SVGAGI. The CDR3 is made up of 16 amino acids. Sequenced material: PBMCs. The TCR was taken from a woman aged 40 to 55 in good health. Some clones in this sample may be carry-over from other donors' samples. This chain links TRBV6-5 with TRBJ2-7, with a possible D match to TRBD2 (6 bases). The CDR3 spells CASSYSGLARSYEQYF. CDR3 nucleotide sequence: TGTGCCAGCAGTTACTCAGGGCTAGCGCGCTCCTACGAGCAGTACTTC.